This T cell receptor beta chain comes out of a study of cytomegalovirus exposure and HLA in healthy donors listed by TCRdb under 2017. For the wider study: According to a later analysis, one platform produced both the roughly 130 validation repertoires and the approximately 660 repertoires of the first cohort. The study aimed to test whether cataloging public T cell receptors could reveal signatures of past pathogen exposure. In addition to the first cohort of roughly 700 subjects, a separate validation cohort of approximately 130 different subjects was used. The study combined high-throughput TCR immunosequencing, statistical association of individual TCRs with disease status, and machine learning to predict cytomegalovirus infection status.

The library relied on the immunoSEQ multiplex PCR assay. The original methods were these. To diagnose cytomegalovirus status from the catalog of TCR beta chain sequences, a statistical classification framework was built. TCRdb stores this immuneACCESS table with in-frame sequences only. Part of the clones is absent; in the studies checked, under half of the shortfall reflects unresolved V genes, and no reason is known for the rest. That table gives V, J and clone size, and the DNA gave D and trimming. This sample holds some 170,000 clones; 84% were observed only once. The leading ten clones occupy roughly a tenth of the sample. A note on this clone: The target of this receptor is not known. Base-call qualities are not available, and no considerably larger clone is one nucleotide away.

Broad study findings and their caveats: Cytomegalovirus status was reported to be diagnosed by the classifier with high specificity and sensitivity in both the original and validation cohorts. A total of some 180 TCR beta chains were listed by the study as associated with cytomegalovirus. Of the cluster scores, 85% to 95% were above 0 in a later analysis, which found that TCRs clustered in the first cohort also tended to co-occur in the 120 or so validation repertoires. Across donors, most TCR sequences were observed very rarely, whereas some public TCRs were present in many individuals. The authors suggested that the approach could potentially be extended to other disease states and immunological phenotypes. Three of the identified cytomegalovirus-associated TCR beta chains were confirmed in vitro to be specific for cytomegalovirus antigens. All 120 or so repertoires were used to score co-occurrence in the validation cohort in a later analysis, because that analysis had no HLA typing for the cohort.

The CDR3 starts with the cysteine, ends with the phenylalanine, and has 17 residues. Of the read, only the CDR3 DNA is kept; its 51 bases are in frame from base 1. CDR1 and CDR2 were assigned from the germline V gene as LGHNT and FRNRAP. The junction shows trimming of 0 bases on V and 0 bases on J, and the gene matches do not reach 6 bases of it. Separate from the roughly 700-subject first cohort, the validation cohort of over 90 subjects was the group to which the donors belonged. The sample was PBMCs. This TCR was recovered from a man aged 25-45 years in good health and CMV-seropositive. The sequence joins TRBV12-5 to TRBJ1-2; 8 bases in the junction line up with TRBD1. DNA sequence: TGTGCTAGTGGTTTGGTCCGGGACAGGCGCTCTAACTATGGCTACACCTTC. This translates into CASGLVRDRRSNYGYTF.